The 9 T cell receptor beta chains listed next were all sequenced from one sample in a study of neurological immune-mediated disorders. TCRdb itself ran the 5' RACE reads through MiXCR, one entry per CDR3 protein. The sample contains about 120,000 distinct CDR3 sequences, 3% to 3.5% of which appear only once. The source material was PBMCs. The origin of the receptors is a woman aged 25 to 39 with multiple sclerosis.

This clonotype was detected many times. The chain links TRBV5-1 to TRBJ2-1; 7 bases are shared with TRBD1. The V and J ends lost 4 bases and 7 bases, in that order; junction bases with no gene match: 11. This CDR3 spans 15 amino acids. Germline loops: CDR1 SGHRS, CDR2 YFSETQ. The CDR3 DNA reads as TGCGCCAGCAGCCTACGACAGGGAATCAGGAATGAGCAGTTCTTC. This encodes CASSLRQGIRNEQFF. Looking up the rest from reference TRBV5-1 and TRBJ2-1 gives the full variable domain: KAGVTQTPRYLIKTRGQQVTLSCSPISGHRSVSWYQQTPGQGLQFLFEYFSETQRNKGNFPGRFSGRQFSNSRSEMNVSTLELGDSALYLCASSLRQGIRNEQFFGPGTRLTVL.

Comments on this clonotype: A much larger clone is a single base away; this may be a read error. This sequence joins TRBV20-1 and TRBJ2-7, with D maybe TRBD1 (5 bases). The CDR3 length is 14 residues. Germline V gene lookup returns CDR1 DFQATT and CDR2 SNEGSKA (reference sequence). Trimming left V 2 bases short and J 5 bases short, with 16 bases between. The CDR3 protein is CSARRDARANEQYF. The CDR3 region has the DNA TGCAGTGCTAGAAGAGATGCCAGGGCTAACGAGCAGTACTTC.

This clonotype was seen many times. This chain links TRBV19 with TRBJ2-7, with 9 bases matching TRBD1. In germline, CDR1 is LNHDA, CDR2 SQIVND (reference sequence). The CDR3 sequence is 19 residues long. Germline trimming cut 3 bases from V and 4 bases from J; bases unmatched to any gene: 19. The CDR3 DNA follows: TGTGCCAGTAGTATCTCCCACTCATCCACCGGGACAGGGTCGTACGAGCAGTACTTC. Protein product: CASSISHSSTGTGSYEQYF.

The V and J genes are TRBV18 and TRBJ1-1; the D is unclear. This CDR3 region has 13 residues. Trimming stripped 6 bases from V and 0 bases from J, with 8 bases between. Germline CDR1 reads KGHSH; CDR2 reads LQKENI. CDR3 sequence reads: CASSGVMNTEAFF. The CDR3 DNA sequence: TGTGCCAGCTCGGGAGTCATGAACACTGAAGCTTTCTTT.

This clonotype was counted at least ten times. The rearrangement uses TRBV12-3 or TRBV12-4 and TRBJ2-7; D not certain. Trimming left V 0 bases short and J 2 bases short, with 8 bases between. This CDR3 has 14 amino acids. The CDR3 here is CASSLAQRPYEQYF. The CDR3, as DNA: TGTGCCAGCAGTTTAGCCCAACGGCCCTACGAGCAGTACTTC.

The V gene is TRBV14, the J gene TRBJ1-2, with 7 bases identical to TRBD1. This CDR3 has 15 residues. Looked up from germline, CDR1 is SGHDN and CDR2 is FVKESK. With V trimmed by 2 bases and J by 3 bases, 6 bases remained unmatched. The CDR3 loop is CASSQTGATDYGYTF. The CDR3 coding sequence is TGTGCCAGCAGCCAAACAGGGGCCACGGACTATGGCTACACCTTC. Full variable domain (missing parts from reference TRBV14 and TRBJ1-2): EAGVTQFPSHSVIEKGQTVTLRCDPISGHDNLYWYRRVMGKEIKFLLHFVKESKQDESGMPNNRFLAERTGGTYSTLKVQPAELEDSGVYFCASSQTGATDYGYTFGSGTRLTVV.

This clonotype was counted ten times or more. The CDR3 region has the DNA TGCGCCAGCAGCTTCGCCTTATTGGGGGCCCCGTCCACTGAAGCTTTCTTT. This gives the protein CASSFALLGAPSTEAFF. The genes are TRBV4-1 and TRBJ1-1; the D gene is possibly TRBD1 (6 bases). The CDR3 loop spans 17 amino acids. Between the trimmed V and J ends, which lost 5 bases and 4 bases, there was a span of 23 bases. From germline, CDR1 is MGHRA and CDR2 YSYEKL.

This clonotype was observed at least ten times. V and J are TRBV29-1 and TRBJ2-1; D ambiguous. CDR3 length: 15 residues. Germline V CDR1 and CDR2: SQVTM, ANQGSEA. Trimming took off 4 bases at V and 4 bases at J, with 17 bases between the two ends. Here the CDR3 reads CSVVLGQAAYNEQFF. CDR3 DNA: TGCAGCGTTGTCCTTGGCCAGGCAGCTTACAATGAGCAGTTCTTC.

Ten or more counts support this clonotype. CDR3 DNA: TGTGCCAGCAGCCCCACTCGAAAGACCTACAATGAGCAGTTCTTC. Amino acid sequence: CASSPTRKTYNEQFF. The chain employs TRBV6-2 or TRBV6-3 and TRBJ2-1; D is uncertain. CDR3 size: 15 residues. Trimming stripped 6 bases from V and 2 bases from J, with 14 bases between. Germline V gene data show CDR1 as MNHEY and CDR2 as SVGEGT.